One sample yielded the 21 T cell receptor beta chains listed below, sequenced in a study of blood T cells in healthy people across ages. It was with a sample-barcoded 5' primer and a J-beta primer mix that a second PCR of about 6 to 11 cycles was run. TCRdb re-called the 5' RACE reads through MiXCR, storing one row per CDR3 protein. The data hold 650,000 to 1,000,000 distinct CDR3 sequences, with roughly 40% observed a single time. What was sequenced was blood. Receptor source: a young man in good health.

This clonotype occurred a few times. The chain uses TRBV7-2 and TRBJ1-2; 8 bases line up with TRBD1. Losses at the gene ends were 5 bases for V and 3 bases for J; bases not matched to a gene: 11. The CDR3 covers 16 residues. Looked up from germline, CDR1 is SGHTA and CDR2 is FQGNSA. CDR3 sequence: CASSDRGETSYYGYTF. The CDR3 DNA is TGTGCCAGCAGCGACAGGGGCGAAACATCTTACTATGGCTACACCTTC.

This clonotype was found a few times. The chain recombines TRBV7-6 with TRBJ1-2, with unresolved D. The CDR3 extends over 16 amino acids. Germline loops: CDR1 SGHVS, CDR2 FNYEAQ. The V and J ends lost 4 bases and 0 bases respectively, with 15 bases between them. CDR3: CASSSKPDGANYGYTF. The DNA for the CDR3 is TGTGCCAGCAGCTCCAAACCGGACGGAGCTAACTATGGCTACACCTTC.

In nucleotides, the CDR3 is TGCAGTGCTGAGGAAACCGGGGGGAGGACTGAAGCTTTCTTT. It is translated as CSAEETGGRTEAFF. The V call is TRBV20-1, the J call TRBJ1-1, with a weak D call TRBD1 (5 bases). CDR3 length equals 14 residues. Trimming stripped 5 bases from V and 5 bases from J, with 18 bases between. Germline V gene sequence: CDR1 DFQATT, CDR2 SNEGSKA (reference sequence).

This chain links TRBV12-3 or TRBV12-4 with TRBJ1-2; perhaps TRBD1 as D (6 bases). There are 14 residues in the CDR3. With 5 bases removed from V and 3 bases from J, the gap between germline ends came to 13 bases. CDR3 DNA: TGTGCCAGCAGTCTAATAGGGACACACTATGGCTACACCTTC. Its translation is CASSLIGTHYGYTF.

Details on this clonotype: A much larger clone lies one base from this, so it may be a read error. This chain links TRBV18 with TRBJ2-7, with D unclear. The CDR3 sequence is 13 residues long. Germline lookup yields CDR1 KGHSH and CDR2 LQKENI. Trimming stripped 8 bases from V and 3 bases from J, with 14 bases between. CDR3 DNA: TGTGCCAGCGCACAAGACACCCTCTACGAGCAGTACTTC. This translates into CASAQDTLYEQYF.

The rearrangement links TRBV6-6 to TRBJ1-1; 8 nucleotides align to TRBD1. CDR1 and CDR2 from the germline V gene are MNHNY and SVGAGI (reference sequence). The CDR3 has 17 amino acids. V lost 5 bases to trimming and J lost 4 bases; unmatched junction nucleotides: 15. The CDR3 bases are TGTGCCAGCAGTCGCTTGGGACAGGCTGGGGAGAGCACTGAAGCTTTCTTT. As protein: CASSRLGQAGESTEAFF.

This chain joins TRBV30 and TRBJ2-7, with D perhaps matching TRBD1 or TRBD2 (5 bases each). CDR1 is GTSNPN and CDR2 is SVGIG in the germline V gene (reference sequence). V was cut by 5 bases and J by 6 bases, with 32 bases left in between. The CDR3 is 18 amino acids. The DNA of the CDR3 is TGTGCCTGGGAGGGAGTCGGTGTCTCTGGGGGTCTCTTGCGCGAGCAGTACTTC. Protein: CAWEGVGVSGGLLREQYF.

This clonotype was found a few times. The chain couples TRBV7-9 to TRBJ2-6; possibly TRBD1 for D (6 bases). CDR1 is SEHNR and CDR2 is FQNEAQ in the germline V gene (reference sequence). The CDR3 sequence is 20 residues long. The V end was cut by 5 bases, the J end by 0 bases, with 23 bases between. The CDR3 spells CASSARTAANRVSGANVLTF. The CDR3 nucleotides are TGTGCCAGCAGCGCCCGAACGGCCGCCAACAGGGTCTCTGGGGCCAACGTCCTGACTTTC.

The table lists this clonotype with a few counts. The V gene is TRBV5-5, the J gene TRBJ2-1; D gene ambiguous. Germline CDR1 is SGHKS and CDR2 is YYEKEE (reference sequence). This CDR3 is 17 amino acids long. Trimming pared 0 bases from V and 0 bases from J, leaving 13 bases between. This CDR3 is CASSLAGLLPSYNEQFF. The CDR3, as DNA: TGTGCCAGCAGCTTGGCTGGATTGCTACCCTCCTACAATGAGCAGTTCTTC. The variable domain in full, completed from reference TRBV5-5 and TRBJ2-1, reads DAGVTQSPTHLIKTRGQQVTLRCSPISGHKSVSWYQQVLGQGPQFIFQYYEKEERGRGNFPDRFSARQFPNYSSELNVNALLLGDSALYLCASSLAGLLPSYNEQFFGPGTRLTVL.

The chain recombines TRBV20-1 with TRBJ2-3, with 7 bases identical to TRBD2. V gave up 6 bases and J gave up 1 base; unmatched junction bases: 16. The CDR3 contains 17 residues. Germline values: CDR1 DFQATT, CDR2 SNEGSKA (reference sequence). CDR3 sequence (DNA): TGCAGTGCAAGACGATTAATCGCGGGGGTGCGCACAGATACGCAGTATTTT. This codes for CSARRLIAGVRTDTQYF.

V is TRBV20-1 and J is TRBJ2-5, with D hard to call. The CDR3 runs to 14 residues. Looked up from germline, CDR1 is DFQATT and CDR2 is SNEGSKA (reference sequence). V shed 0 bases and J shed 5 bases, with 13 bases lying between them. The CDR3 protein is CSARELKGRETQYF. CDR3 DNA: TGCAGTGCTAGAGAATTAAAAGGTCGGGAGACCCAGTACTTC.

J is TRBJ1-2 and V is TRBV28, with a possible D match to TRBD1 (5 bases). V lost 7 bases, J lost 6 bases, and 9 bases lay in between. Germline CDR1 is MDHEN and CDR2 is SYDVKM. CDR3 length: 11 residues. The CDR3 sequence is CASKQVHGYTF. For the CDR3, the DNA is TGTGCCAGCAAACAGGTTCATGGCTACACCTTC.

This clonotype was observed many times. The chain couples TRBV4-1 to TRBJ2-1; possibly TRBD1 for D (7 bases). Trimming shortened V by 1 base and J by 2 bases, and 9 bases separated the two germline ends. The CDR3 consists of 15 residues. CDR1 is MGHRA, CDR2 YSYEKL, per germline. In DNA, the CDR3 is TGCGCCAGCAGCCAAGCAGGGGGGACCTACAATGAGCAGTTCTTC. It codes for CASSQAGGTYNEQFF.

The J gene is TRBJ2-6, the V gene TRBV7-2; D is uncertain. V was shortened by 5 bases and J by 2 bases, with 10 bases between the two germline ends. This CDR3 has 15 amino acids. Germline assignment: CDR1 SGHTA and CDR2 FQGNSA. In DNA form, the CDR3 reads TGTGCCAGCAGCCTGATGAACACTGGGGCCAACGTCCTGACTTTC. It is translated as CASSLMNTGANVLTF.

The chain couples TRBV11-1 to TRBJ2-7, with D possibly TRBD2 on 6 matching bases. CDR1 and CDR2 (germline): SGHAT, FQDESV (reference sequence). Trimming cost V 5 bases and J 1 base, with 15 bases left between them. This CDR3 has 15 amino acids. The CDR3 nucleotides read TGTGCCAGCAGCCCCCGCAGGGCGGGATCCTACGAGCAGTACTTC. Translation gives CASSPRRAGSYEQYF.

V and J are TRBV6-5 and TRBJ2-1, with no clear D. Germline CDR1 is MNHEY and CDR2 is SVGAGI. This CDR3 is 13 amino acids long. The germline V and J ends were trimmed by 2 bases and 2 bases, with 4 bases remaining between them. The CDR3 region has the DNA TGTGCCAGCAGTTACGGGGCCTACAATGAGCAGTTCTTC. Its protein is CASSYGAYNEQFF.

The rearrangement uses TRBV20-1 and TRBJ2-1; D is unresolved. In germline, CDR1 is DFQATT, CDR2 SNEGSKA (reference sequence). V was trimmed by 3 bases and J by 13 bases, leaving 22 bases between them. CDR3 length: 14 residues. Here the CDR3 reads CSARSNNLQETQFF. CDR3 DNA sequence: TGCAGTGCTAGGTCAAACAATCTTCAAGAGACCCAGTTCTTC.

The V call is TRBV4-1, the J call TRBJ2-2; D possibly corresponds to TRBD2 (6 bases). V was pared by 4 bases and J by 5 bases, with 11 bases between. There are 14 residues in the CDR3. Looked up from germline, CDR1 is MGHRA and CDR2 is YSYEKL. CDR3 region: CASSLGLFTGELFF. In nucleotides, the CDR3 is TGCGCCAGCAGCCTAGGACTATTTACCGGGGAGCTGTTTTTT.

This clonotype was picked up many times. A much larger clone is a single base away; this may be a read error. This rearrangement joins TRBV7-9 to TRBJ2-5; either TRBD1 or TRBD2 may fit D (5 bases each). The CDR3 has 15 amino acids. CDR1 is SEHNR and CDR2 is FQNEAQ in the germline V gene (reference sequence). V gave up 1 base and J gave up 1 base, with 10 bases separating them. DNA for the CDR3: TGTGCCAGCAGCTTAGAGTGTGGGGGCCAAGAGACCCAGTACTTC. Amino acids: CASSLECGGQETQYF.

This rearrangement joins TRBV11-2 to TRBJ2-3, with TRBD2 as a possible D gene (5 bases). Germline loops: CDR1 SGHAT, CDR2 FQNNGV. V was cut by 0 bases and J by 9 bases, with 19 bases left in between. The CDR3 is made up of 16 amino acids. CDR3 in DNA: TGTGCCAGCAGCTTAGAGAGGGCGGCCAGTTCGGGAACGCAGTATTTT. It is translated as CASSLERAASSGTQYF.

This clonotype occurred many times. The chain couples TRBV12-3 or TRBV12-4 to TRBJ2-1; D tentatively reads TRBD1 or TRBD2 (5 bases each). CDR3 length: 15 amino acids. With 6 bases removed from V and 8 bases from J, the gap between germline ends came to 20 bases. CDR3 in amino acids: CASSPGTGMYHEQFF. The DNA for the CDR3 is TGTGCCAGCAGCCCCGGGACGGGGATGTACCATGAGCAGTTCTTC.